This T cell receptor beta chain appears in the sequencing data of a study of patients and donors after allogeneic stem cell transplantation. Germline assignment: CDR1 MNHEY and CDR2 SVGEGT. The CDR3 consists of 16 residues. V was shortened by 2 bases and J by 2 bases, with 12 bases between the two germline ends. TCRdb passed the RT-PCR reads through MiXCR, listing each CDR3 protein once. The table lists about a million distinct CDR3 sequences, more than 15% of them singletons. Specimen: blood, either unsorted or a sorted T cell fraction (not recorded which). V and J are TRBV6-2 or TRBV6-3 and TRBJ2-2, with D possibly TRBD2 on 7 matching bases. This clonotype was obtained from a human donor who was either an allogeneic HSCT recipient or a stem cell or donor lymphocyte infusion donor (not recorded which). It is not recorded whose cells these are; they may come from a transplant donor. CDR3 bases: TGTGCCAGCAGTTACCCCCGGGGGGCTAACACCGGGGAGCTGTTTTTT. This encodes CASSYPRGANTGELFF.